This TCR beta chain stems from a study of cytomegalovirus exposure and HLA in healthy donors. Notes on the study in general: Accurate prediction of HLA-A and HLA-B alleles (for most subjects) was reportedly achieved from TCR beta sequences.

PCR was performed using 60 Vbeta and 13 Jbeta primers. Profiling relied on immunoSEQ multiplex PCR, and the TCRdb table lists in-frame clones only, not all of them. The table has 90,000 to 100,000 clones, approximately 76% seen once. As concerns this clone: Its target is not known.

CDR1 and CDR2 (germline): MGHRA, YSYEKL. Deletions cut 6 bases from V and 1 base from J, with 15 bases between. This CDR3 has 15 residues. The chain uses TRBV4-1 and TRBJ1-1; D remains ambiguous. The clonotype comes from a woman aged 55-69 years in good health and CMV-seropositive. The sample comprised PBMCs. This CDR3 reads CASREEAVGNTEAFF. Here the CDR3 DNA reads TGCGCCAGCAGGGAGGAGGCGGTAGGGAACACTGAAGCTTTCTTT.